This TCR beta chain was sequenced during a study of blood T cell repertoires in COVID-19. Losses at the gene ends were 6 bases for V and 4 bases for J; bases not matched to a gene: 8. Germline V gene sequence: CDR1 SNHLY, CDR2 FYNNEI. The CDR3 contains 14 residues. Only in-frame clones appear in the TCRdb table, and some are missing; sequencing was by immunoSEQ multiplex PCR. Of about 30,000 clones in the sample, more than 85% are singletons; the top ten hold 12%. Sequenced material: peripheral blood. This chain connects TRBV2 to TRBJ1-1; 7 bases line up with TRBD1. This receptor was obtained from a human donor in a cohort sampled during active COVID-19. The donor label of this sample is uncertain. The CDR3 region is CASRAQGSGTEAFF. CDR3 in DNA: TGTGCCAGCAGGGCACAGGGGTCGGGCACTGAAGCTTTCTTT.